Shown below are 14 T cell receptor beta chains from a single sample sequenced in a study of human T cells and chemical hapten exposure. Noted time point: healthy volunteer bleed at 2 weeks. From whole blood left unfractionated, total RNA was extracted. MiXCR, applied by TCRdb to the RACE reads, yields one record per CDR3 protein. Of approximately 90,000 distinct CDR3 sequences in the sample, 8.5% to 9% were seen once. Sample: whole blood. The source of these receptors is a female donor in good health. Some clones in this sample may be carry-over from other donors' samples.

This clonotype has a count of ten or more. The rearrangement joins TRBV7-8 to TRBJ2-1, with D tentatively TRBD2 (6 bases). The CDR3 loop spans 13 amino acids. Trimming took 5 bases from V and 14 from J, leaving 19 bases between them. Germline CDR1 reads SGHVS; CDR2 reads FQNEAQ. The CDR3 DNA reads TGTGCCAGCAGCCCTTCGGAGGAGGGCCCTAAGTTCTTC. It is translated as CASSPSEEGPKFF. Filled out from reference TRBV7-8 and TRBJ2-1, the complete variable domain reads GAGVSQSPRYKVAKRGQDVALRCDPISGHVSLFWYQQALGQGPEFLTYFQNEAQLDKSGLPSDRFFAERPEGSVSTLKIQRTQQEDSAVYLCASSPSEEGPKFFGPGTRLTVL.

V usage is TRBV6-2 or TRBV6-3 and J usage is TRBJ1-1; D is unclear. V lost 7 bases to trimming and J lost 0 bases, with 9 bases between them. Germline-derived CDR1 and CDR2 are MNHEY and SVGEGT. The CDR3 covers 13 residues. CDR3 nucleotide sequence: TGTGCCAGCACTGCCACACTGAACACTGAAGCTTTCTTT. This translates into CASTATLNTEAFF.

This clonotype has only a few counts. The chain recombines TRBV29-1 with TRBJ2-3, with 9 nucleotides matching TRBD2. CDR1 is SQVTM, CDR2 ANQGSEA, per germline. The V and J ends lost 4 bases and 4 bases, in that order; junction bases with no gene match: 6. This CDR3 is 14 amino acids long. CDR3 in amino acids: CSVGGSGSSDTQYF. The CDR3 region has the DNA TGCAGCGTTGGTGGTAGCGGGAGTTCAGATACGCAGTATTTT.

The CDR3 bases are TGTGCCAGCAGTTTAGCGGACACCCTGCGCTACGAGCAGTACTTC. Translation: CASSLADTLRYEQYF. The chain recombines TRBV28 with TRBJ2-7; tentatively, D is TRBD1 (5 bases). This CDR3 comprises 15 residues. V lost 2 bases and J 3 bases, leaving 14 bases between the germline ends. CDR1 and CDR2 from the germline V gene are MDHEN and SYDVKM.

The chain is built from TRBV11-2 and TRBJ2-1; 8 nucleotides line up with TRBD2. This CDR3 is built from 20 residues. V lost 8 bases to trimming and J lost 0 bases; unmatched junction nucleotides: 21. CDR1 SGHAT and CDR2 FQNNGV come from the germline V gene. DNA for the CDR3: TGTGCCAGCTCTTGGATGAGCGGGAGCGCCAAGAGAAGCTCCTACAATGAGCAGTTCTTC. Encoded protein: CASSWMSGSAKRSSYNEQFF.

Notes on this clonotype: Its ends do not fully match the called genes, so a read error is possible. The chain combines TRBV12-3 or TRBV12-4 with TRBJ2-7; 7 nucleotides match TRBD2. CDR3 size: 15 residues. Here the CDR3 DNA reads TGTGCCAACAGTTTTCGGGGAGGGGATCCCTACGAGCAGTACTTC. Residues: CANSFRGGDPYEQYF.

This chain uses TRBV7-2 with TRBJ2-1; 10 bases are a match to TRBD2. J lost 6 bases, V lost 5 bases, and 10 bases had no gene match. Germline V gene sequence: CDR1 SGHTA, CDR2 FQGNSA. This CDR3 has 16 amino acids. CDR3 amino acids: CASSIPGLARPNEQFF. The CDR3 DNA reads as TGTGCCAGCAGCATACCGGGACTAGCGAGACCCAATGAGCAGTTCTTC.

In its sample, this clonotype was seen a few times. This chain uses TRBV12-3 or TRBV12-4 with TRBJ2-7, with TRBD2 matching 8 bases. CDR3 length: 15 residues. Trimming took 1 base from V and 5 from J; bases not matched to a gene: 7. The CDR3 is CASSLEGLGHNEQYF. The CDR3 DNA sequence: TGTGCCAGCAGTTTAGAGGGACTAGGGCACAACGAGCAGTACTTC.

The gene calls are TRBV7-9 and TRBJ2-1, with D maybe TRBD1 (5 bases). Germline lookup yields CDR1 SEHNR and CDR2 FQNEAQ (reference sequence). V was pared by 1 base and J by 0 bases, with 10 bases between. The CDR3 extends over 16 amino acids. CDR3 residues: CASSLVAGPSYNEQFF. The CDR3 DNA is TGTGCCAGCAGCTTAGTGGCAGGGCCCTCCTACAATGAGCAGTTCTTC.

The genes are TRBV7-3 and TRBJ2-1, with 8 bases aligning to TRBD2. This CDR3 comprises 15 residues. Germline CDR1 is SGHTA and CDR2 is FQGTGA. Trimming cost V 3 bases and J 3 bases; bases outside gene matches: 4. The CDR3 DNA sequence: TGTGCCAGCAGCTTTAGGCTAGCGGGCTACAATGAGCAGTTCTTC. Translated, it gives CASSFRLAGYNEQFF. The variable domain in full, with the rest retrieved from reference TRBV7-3 and TRBJ2-1, is GAGVSQTPSNKVTEKGKYVELRCDPISGHTALYWYRQSLGQGPEFLIYFQGTGAADDSGLPNDRFFAVRPEGSVSTLKIQRTERGDSAVYLCASSFRLAGYNEQFFGPGTRLTVL.

Here the CDR3 reads CASSYAGEQYF. The CDR3 DNA sequence: TGTGCCAGCAGCTACGCAGGCGAGCAGTACTTC. This rearrangement joins TRBV7-9 to TRBJ2-7; D unclear. Trimming cost V 4 bases and J 6 bases, with 7 bases left between them. The CDR3 runs 11 residues. In germline, CDR1 is SEHNR, CDR2 FQNEAQ (reference sequence).

The rearrangement links TRBV30 to TRBJ1-2; unclear D gene. With 4 bases removed from V and 0 bases from J, the gap between germline ends came to 3 bases. This CDR3 has 11 residues. Germline V CDR1 and CDR2: GTSNPN, SVGIG (reference sequence). The DNA for the CDR3 is TGTGCCTGGAAAGCTAACTATGGCTACACCTTC. It specifies CAWKANYGYTF.

The chain carries TRBV29-1 and TRBJ2-4; D unclear. V was cut by 0 bases and J by 6 bases, with 9 bases left in between. There are 13 residues in the CDR3. Looked up from germline, CDR1 is SQVTM and CDR2 is ANQGSEA. The CDR3 is CSVEDQERNIQYF. CDR3 nucleotides: TGCAGCGTTGAAGATCAGGAGCGAAACATTCAGTACTTC.

This clonotype was seen only a few times. The V call is TRBV29-1, the J call TRBJ1-2; D may be TRBD1 (5 bases). The germline V and J ends were trimmed by 3 bases and 6 bases, with 11 bases remaining between them. Germline V gene data show CDR1 as SQVTM and CDR2 as ANQGSEA. CDR3 length: 12 residues. CDR3 region: CSVEGRLDGYTF. Here the CDR3 DNA reads TGCAGCGTTGAGGGACGATTAGATGGCTACACCTTC.